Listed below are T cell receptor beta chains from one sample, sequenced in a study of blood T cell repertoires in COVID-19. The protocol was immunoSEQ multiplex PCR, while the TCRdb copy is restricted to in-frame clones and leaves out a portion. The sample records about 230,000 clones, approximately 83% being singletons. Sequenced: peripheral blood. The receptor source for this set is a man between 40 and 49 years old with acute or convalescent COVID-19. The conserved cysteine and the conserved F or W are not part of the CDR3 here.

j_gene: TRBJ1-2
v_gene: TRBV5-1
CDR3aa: ASRDSNYGYT

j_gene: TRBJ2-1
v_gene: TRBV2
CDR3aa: ASSDALREQF

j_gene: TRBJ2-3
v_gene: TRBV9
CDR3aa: ASSPLPGVPDTQY

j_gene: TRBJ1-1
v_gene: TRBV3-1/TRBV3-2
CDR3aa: ASSQRVHRVVHTEAF

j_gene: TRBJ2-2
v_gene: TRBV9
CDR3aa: ASSVGEPNTGELF

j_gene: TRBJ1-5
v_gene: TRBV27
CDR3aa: ASSLRQGTYQPQH

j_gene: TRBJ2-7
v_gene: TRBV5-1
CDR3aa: ASSASGYEQY

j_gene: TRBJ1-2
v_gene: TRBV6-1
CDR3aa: ASSEQGVGGYT

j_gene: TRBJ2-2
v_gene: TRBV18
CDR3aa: ASSLEESGTVPF

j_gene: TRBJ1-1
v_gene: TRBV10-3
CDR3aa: AISVTGDTEAF

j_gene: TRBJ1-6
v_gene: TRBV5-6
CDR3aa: ASSLSGSDNSPLH

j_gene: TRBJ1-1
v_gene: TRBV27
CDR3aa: ASSLPRQGARDTEAF

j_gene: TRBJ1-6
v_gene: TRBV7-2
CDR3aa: ASSLGTGGSPLH

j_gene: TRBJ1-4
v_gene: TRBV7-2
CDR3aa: ASSLQPGGTNEKLF

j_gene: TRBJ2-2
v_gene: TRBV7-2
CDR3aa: ASRPEGITGELF

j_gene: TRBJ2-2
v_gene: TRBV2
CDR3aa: ASRRLAGVTGELF

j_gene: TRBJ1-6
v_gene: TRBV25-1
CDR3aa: ASSQGLRGNSPLH

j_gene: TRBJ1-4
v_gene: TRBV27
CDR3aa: ASSFGTTNEKLF

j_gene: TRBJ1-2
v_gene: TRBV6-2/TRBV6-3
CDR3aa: ASSFRVAYGYT

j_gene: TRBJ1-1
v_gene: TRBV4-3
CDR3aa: ASSQVLVGNTEAF

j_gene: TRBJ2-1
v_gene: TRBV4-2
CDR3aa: ASSQDSRTSGRSNEQF

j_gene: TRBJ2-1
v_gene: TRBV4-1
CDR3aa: ASSQDAVSYNEQF

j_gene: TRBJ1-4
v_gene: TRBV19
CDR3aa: ASRIWTLVATNEKLF

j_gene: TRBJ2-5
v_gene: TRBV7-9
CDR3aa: ASSSEGETQY

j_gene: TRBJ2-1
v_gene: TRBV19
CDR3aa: ASSTWTSGPSYNEQF

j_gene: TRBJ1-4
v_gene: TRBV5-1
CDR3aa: ASSQGQVNEKLF

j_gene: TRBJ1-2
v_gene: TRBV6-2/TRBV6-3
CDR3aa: ASSPGRGTGYT

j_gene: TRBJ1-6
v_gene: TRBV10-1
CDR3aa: ASSDPGMALH

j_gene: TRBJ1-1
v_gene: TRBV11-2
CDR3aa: ASSLAGSGLAF

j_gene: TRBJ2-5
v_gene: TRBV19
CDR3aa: ASSIAQGRGETQY

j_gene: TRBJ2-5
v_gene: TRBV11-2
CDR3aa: ASSLVDSRETQY

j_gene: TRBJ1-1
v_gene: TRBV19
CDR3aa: ASSQQGMNTEAF

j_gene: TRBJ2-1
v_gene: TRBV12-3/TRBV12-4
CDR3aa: ASSSGPGNEQF

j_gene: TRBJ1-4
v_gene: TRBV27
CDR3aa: ASSFHSDSLKANEKLF

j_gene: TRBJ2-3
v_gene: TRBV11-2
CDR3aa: ASSLLLAGVGNTQY

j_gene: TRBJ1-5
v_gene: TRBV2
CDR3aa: ASSGQGEVQPQH

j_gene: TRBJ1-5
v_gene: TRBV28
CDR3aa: ASSLRGLLTQPQH

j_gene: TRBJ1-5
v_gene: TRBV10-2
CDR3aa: ASSARQANQPQH

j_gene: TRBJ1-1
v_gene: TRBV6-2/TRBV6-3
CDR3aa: ASSFGQGGTEAF

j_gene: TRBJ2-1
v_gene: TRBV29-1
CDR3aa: SVEGERPSGSPEQF

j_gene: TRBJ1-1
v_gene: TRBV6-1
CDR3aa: ASSEQGGYTEAF

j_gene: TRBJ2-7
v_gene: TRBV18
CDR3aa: ASSRQGRGEQY

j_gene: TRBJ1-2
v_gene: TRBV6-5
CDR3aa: ASSYYGTGNHGYT

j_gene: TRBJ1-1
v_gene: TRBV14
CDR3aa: ASSPRSREAF